Listed here are 11 T cell receptor beta chains from one sample, sequenced in a study of blood T cells in healthy people across ages. Using a J-beta primer mix together with a sample-barcoded 5' primer, a second PCR was run for about 7 to 12 cycles. TCRdb reprocessed the 5' RACE reads with MiXCR, giving one entry per CDR3 protein. The table lists some 1,500,000 distinct CDR3 sequences, roughly two fifths of them singletons, with under 5% in the top ten. The specimen sequenced was blood. The receptors come from a woman aged 18-29 years in good health.

The chain links TRBV6-1 to TRBJ2-5; no clear D. Trimming cost V 2 bases and J 2 bases, with 6 bases left between them. Germline V gene sequence: CDR1 MNHNS, CDR2 SASEGT. CDR3 length: 13 amino acids. The CDR3 DNA sequence: TGTGCCAGCAGTGAAAACCCGCAAGAGACCCAGTACTTC. It specifies CASSENPQETQYF.

V gene TRBV4-1 combines with J gene TRBJ1-4; D is unclear. CDR1 is MGHRA, CDR2 YSYEKL, per germline. The CDR3 runs to 15 residues. Trimming cost V 0 bases and J 5 bases, with 10 bases left between them. CDR3 nucleotide sequence: TGCGCCAGCAGCCAAGAACCCGGGTACAATGAAAAACTGTTTTTT. Translation: CASSQEPGYNEKLFF.

This clonotype was counted between two and nine times. The chain is built from TRBV24-1 and TRBJ2-3, with 10 nucleotides matching TRBD2. CDR3 size: 15 residues. With V trimmed by 8 bases and J by 1 base, 5 bases remained unmatched. From germline, CDR1 is KGHDR and CDR2 SFDVKD. CDR3 in DNA: TGTGCCACCAATGTAGCGGGGGGCTGCACAGATACGCAGTATTTT. Its translation is CATNVAGGCTDTQYF.

This sequence joins TRBV20-1 and TRBJ2-3; unclear D gene. V was cut by 4 bases and J by 1 base, with 12 bases left in between. The CDR3 consists of 14 residues. Germline V gives CDR1 DFQATT, CDR2 SNEGSKA (reference sequence). The CDR3 coding sequence is TGCAGTGCTACTCCAAGCTACGGCACAGATACGCAGTATTTT. Translation gives CSATPSYGTDTQYF.

The chain joins TRBV6-2 or TRBV6-3 to TRBJ1-1, with D possibly TRBD1 on 5 matching bases. Germline lookup yields CDR1 MNHEY and CDR2 SVGEGT. The germline V and J ends were trimmed by 0 bases and 1 base, with 15 bases remaining between them. The length of the CDR3 is 17 residues. The CDR3 DNA reads as TGTGCCAGCAGTTACTCGAGTGAGGGGTCAACGAACACTGAAGCTTTCTTT. Residues: CASSYSSEGSTNTEAFF.

The rearrangement joins TRBV4-1 to TRBJ1-6; weak D call: TRBD1 (6 bases). Trimming took 4 bases from V and 7 from J, leaving 14 bases between them. Germline CDR1 reads MGHRA; CDR2 reads YSYEKL. CDR3 length equals 15 residues. The CDR3 DNA follows: TGCGCCAGCAGCCTCCGGCAGGGGACAAATTCACCCCTCCACTTT. Its protein is CASSLRQGTNSPLHF.

There are a few counts of this clonotype. The rearrangement links TRBV2 to TRBJ2-7; 7 bases map to TRBD1. J lost 2 bases, V lost 5 bases, and 6 bases had no gene match. The CDR3 spans 14 residues. CDR1 SNHLY and CDR2 FYNNEI come from the germline V gene. The CDR3 spells CASSREQGAYEQYF. CDR3 coding DNA: TGTGCCAGCAGTCGAGAGCAGGGGGCCTACGAGCAGTACTTC.

This clonotype was detected only a few times. V is TRBV7-2 and J is TRBJ2-1; 12 positions agree with TRBD2. This CDR3 is 15 amino acids long. Germline CDR1 is SGHTA and CDR2 is FQGNSA. V shed 7 bases and J 4 bases; nucleotides not matched to a gene: 5. The CDR3 protein is CASITTSGGYNEQFF. As DNA, the CDR3 is TGTGCCAGCATCACGACTAGCGGGGGATACAATGAGCAGTTCTTC.

This clonotype was observed a few times. J is TRBJ1-5 and V is TRBV7-8, with no clear D. The CDR3 sequence is 13 residues long. V lost 5 bases and J 4 bases, leaving 9 bases between the germline ends. Germline CDR1 reads SGHVS; CDR2 reads FQNEAQ. CDR3: CASSVERNQPQHF. In nucleotides, the CDR3 is TGTGCCAGCAGCGTAGAAAGGAATCAGCCCCAGCATTTT.

This clonotype was counted between two and nine times. The rearrangement links TRBV3-1 to TRBJ2-3; the D gene is possibly TRBD2 (5 bases). Trimming left V 8 bases short and J 2 bases short, with 14 bases between. Germline CDR1 and CDR2: LGHDT and YNNKEL (reference sequence). This CDR3 has 14 residues. Here the CDR3 DNA reads TGTGCCAGCGCCCCCGGGCGGGTCACAGATACGCAGTATTTT. This sequence encodes CASAPGRVTDTQYF.

The V and J genes are TRBV11-1 and TRBJ2-1, with D hard to call. Deletions cut 2 bases from V and 12 bases from J, with 17 bases between. The CDR3 is 14 residues long. The V gene's germline CDR1 is SGHAT and CDR2 FQDESV (reference sequence). CDR3 in amino acids: CASSLLASSEWQFF. The CDR3 coding sequence is TGTGCCAGCAGCTTATTAGCCTCCTCAGAATGGCAGTTCTTC.